A selection of T cell receptor beta chains follows, all from one sample in a study of CD8+ T cells in alopecia areata. Here immunoSEQ multiplex PCR was the method, and the copy in TCRdb shows in-frame clones only, minus some. The sample consists of 170,000 or so clones, almost 65% of them appearing once. Here the sequenced sample was CD4+ T cells sorted from blood, taken at week 0. The receptors stem from a human donor with alopecia areata. Both conserved end residues are part of each CDR3. A D gene is named only where the DNA matches it firmly. Only part of the rows carry a size: once, few, many, or a class if the clone is expanded.

TRBJ1-5,TRBV29-1,NA,TRBD1,TGCAGCGTGCGAGACAGGGCCTTCAATCAGCCCCAGCATTTT,CSVRDRAFNQPQHF
TRBJ1-5,TRBV19,NA,TRBD1,TGTGCCAGTAGTAGAAATAAGGGACAGTATAGCAATCAGCCCCAGCATTTT,CASSRNKGQYSNQPQHF
TRBJ2-2,TRBV19,NA,NA,TGTGCCAGTAGTGCGAGCGGCCGCACCGGGGAGCTGTTTTTT,CASSASGRTGELFF
TRBJ2-7,TRBV19,NA,NA,TGTGCCAGTAGTATCAATCTTTCCTACGAGCAGTACTTC,CASSINLSYEQYF
TRBJ1-1,TRBV4-2,NA,TRBD1,TGTGCCAGCAGCCGACAGGGGGCGGCTGAAGCTTTCTTT,CASSRQGAAEAFF
TRBJ2-5,TRBV28,NA,NA,TGTGCCAGCAGTAGGTGGACCGAGTACCAAGAGACCCAGTACTTC,CASSRWTEYQETQYF
TRBJ2-3,TRBV2,NA,NA,TGTGCCAGTCCTTTCGGAGATACGCAGTATTTT,CASPFGDTQYF
TRBJ2-3,TRBV7-2,NA,TRBD1,TGTGCCAGCAGCTTAAGGCCCCCGGACAGGATATCCACAGATACGCAGTATTTT,CASSLRPPDRISTDTQYF
TRBJ2-3,TRBV29-1,NA,NA,TGCAGCGTTGAAAGGGGTTCAGATACGCAGTATTTT,CSVERGSDTQYF
TRBJ2-3,TRBV29-1,NA,NA,TGCAGCGGCTACCTCCTTTTCGCAGATACGCAGTATTTT,CSGYLLFADTQYF
TRBJ2-3,TRBV5-1,NA,NA,TGCGCCAGCAGCCGGGACACCCCTAGCACAGATACGCAGTATTTT,CASSRDTPSTDTQYF
TRBJ2-5,TRBV5-1,NA,NA,TGCGCCAGCAGTCCGCCTGGGGAGACCCAGTACTTC,CASSPPGETQYF
TRBJ2-1,TRBV25-1,NA,NA,TGTGCCAGCAGTGAAAAAGTGGAAGGAGAGCAGTTCTTC,CASSEKVEGEQFF
TRBJ2-1,TRBV30,NA,NA,TGTGCCTGGAGAGGAAAGGTAGCGGCAAACAATGAGCAGTTCTTC,CAWRGKVAANNEQFF
TRBJ1-1,TRBV5-6,NA,NA,TGTGCCAGCAGCTTGGTGCCAGGGGTGAACACTGAAGCTTTCTTT,CASSLVPGVNTEAFF
TRBJ1-2,TRBV29-1,NA,NA,TGCAGCGTTGCACCTACTAACTATGGCTACACCTTC,CSVAPTNYGYTF
TRBJ1-2,TRBV10-2,NA,NA,TGCGCCAGCAGCCCGACATTGGACTATGGCTACACCTTC,CASSPTLDYGYTF
TRBJ2-7,TRBV19,NA,TRBD1,TGTGCCAGTAGTGGGACAGGGGGCTTGAGCTCCTACGAGCAGTACTTC,CASSGTGGLSSYEQYF
TRBJ1-1,TRBV19,once,NA,TGTGCCAGTAGGGACAGGAACACTGAAGCTTTCTTT,CASRDRNTEAFF
TRBJ2-7,TRBV7-6,once,TRBD2,TGTGCCAGCAGCCCAGGGACTAGCGGGGAGATCTCCTACGAGCAGTACTTC,CASSPGTSGEISYEQYF
TRBJ1-1,TRBV9,NA,TRBD1,TGTGCCAGCAGCGCGGGAGGGACAGGGAGCACTGAAGCTTTCTTT,CASSAGGTGSTEAFF
TRBJ1-1,TRBV30,NA,NA,TGTGCCTGGAGTGTGTCAGTGAACACTGAAGCTTTCTTT,CAWSVSVNTEAFF
TRBJ2-1,TRBV5-1,NA,TRBD2,TGCGCCAGCAGCCCCTCGCGGGGGGCAAGCACGAATGAGCAGTTCTTC,CASSPSRGASTNEQFF
TRBJ2-7,TRBV30,once,TRBD2,TGTGCCTGGAGTATTTCGGGGGGGACCTACGAGCAGTACTTC,CAWSISGGTYEQYF
TRBJ1-3,TRBV30,NA,NA,TGTGCCTGGACCGATTCGGGAGACACCATATATTTT,CAWTDSGDTIYF
TRBJ2-1,TRBV11-2,many,NA,TGTGCCAGCAGCTACCGGGACGATTACAATGAGCAGTTCTTC,CASSYRDDYNEQFF
TRBJ1-5,TRBV4-3,NA,NA,TGCGCCAGCAGCCAAGATCGGTCCCTTGATCAGCCCCAGCATTTT,CASSQDRSLDQPQHF
TRBJ2-7,TRBV5-1,NA,NA,TGCGCCAGCAGCTTGGCCGGGACTCTCTCCTACGAGCAGTACTTC,CASSLAGTLSYEQYF
TRBJ2-1,TRBV7-2,NA,TRBD1,TGTGCCAGCAGCTCCCAGGGGGCTTGGCAGTTCTTC,CASSSQGAWQFF
TRBJ1-4,TRBV5-1,NA,NA,TGCGCCAGCAGCTTCGGAAACAAGAATGAAAAACTGTTTTTT,CASSFGNKNEKLFF
TRBJ1-1,TRBV6-5,NA,NA,TGTGCCAGCACATTCGATACTCAAGGGGGGGAAGCTTTCTTT,CASTFDTQGGEAFF
TRBJ2-7,TRBV18,NA,NA,TGTGCCAGCTCACCAGGTGTTGGCGAGCAGTACTTC,CASSPGVGEQYF
TRBJ1-2,TRBV7-9,few,NA,TGTGCCAGCAGCTTCGTCCGGGCTCCTGATGGCTACACCTTC,CASSFVRAPDGYTF
TRBJ2-1,TRBV7-2,NA,NA,TGTGCCAGCAGAGACAGCCTAGTTTACAATGAGCAGTTCTTC,CASRDSLVYNEQFF
TRBJ2-5,TRBV5-1,few,TRBD2,TGCGCCAGCAGCTTGGCGCCTAGCGGGGGGAACATCCAAGAGACCCAGTACTTC,CASSLAPSGGNIQETQYF
TRBJ2-3,TRBV18,NA,NA,TGTGCCAGCTCACCACCCGGGACGTCACGCACAGATACGCAGTATTTT,CASSPPGTSRTDTQYF
TRBJ1-1,TRBV30,few,NA,TGTGCCTGGAGTGCAGGGTTGAACACTGAAGCTTTCTTT,CAWSAGLNTEAFF
TRBJ1-2,TRBV5-1,few,NA,TGCGCCAGCAGCTCCGGGAACTATGGCTACACCTTC,CASSSGNYGYTF
TRBJ1-5,TRBV6-1,few,TRBD1,TGTGCCAGCAGTCCGTGGGACAGGGAAGGTCAGCCCCAGCATTTT,CASSPWDREGQPQHF
TRBJ1-1,TRBV2,NA,NA,TGTGCCAGCAGTGTTAACTGGGCTTTCTTT,CASSVNWAFF
TRBJ2-2,TRBV5-6,NA,NA,TGTGCCAGCAGCGCCCCGGGCGGGGAGCTGTTTTTT,CASSAPGGELFF
TRBJ2-6,TRBV19,NA,NA,TGTGCCAGTAGTATAGCGGGGGCTGGGGCCAACGTCCTGACTTTC,CASSIAGAGANVLTF
TRBJ2-3,TRBV29-1,NA,NA,TGCAGCGTACGGAACAGTGGCGCAGATACGCAGTATTTT,CSVRNSGADTQYF
TRBJ1-5,TRBV19,NA,NA,TGTGCCAGTAGTATAGCGGTACAGGGAAATAGCAATCAGCCCCAGCATTTT,CASSIAVQGNSNQPQHF
TRBJ1-2,TRBV27,NA,NA,TGTGCCAGCAGTCCCCGACCAGGCGGGGACGGCTACACCTTC,CASSPRPGGDGYTF
TRBJ2-7,TRBV7-9,NA,TRBD2,TGTGCCAGCAGCTCCCGTTCTAGCGGGGGGCCCAAGCAGTACTTC,CASSSRSSGGPKQYF
TRBJ2-1,TRBV15,medium-sized,NA,TGTGCCACCAGCAGAGAGGGGAGGGGGACTGAGCAGTTCTTC,CATSREGRGTEQFF
TRBJ2-1,TRBV7-9,NA,TRBD2,TGTGCCAGCAGCTTAGCGTGGGGGACTAGTTACAATGAGCAGTTCTTC,CASSLAWGTSYNEQFF
TRBJ2-1,TRBV29-1,NA,NA,TGCAGCGTTTCCGGGTCTTATGAGCAGTTCTTC,CSVSGSYEQFF
TRBJ2-5,TRBV29-1,NA,NA,TGCAGCGTTAGACCTGGGCAAGAGACCCAGTACTTC,CSVRPGQETQYF
TRBJ2-2,TRBV7-8,NA,NA,TGTGCCAGCAGCTTTAAAGGGGGGAACACCGGGGAGCTGTTTTTT,CASSFKGGNTGELFF
TRBJ1-1,TRBV29-1,few,NA,TGCAGCGTTAAGGGGATCTTGGCCACTGAAGCTTTCTTT,CSVKGILATEAFF
TRBJ1-2,TRBV2,NA,NA,TGTGCCAGCAGTGGAAACTATGGCTACACCTTC,CASSGNYGYTF
TRBJ1-5,TRBV6-1,NA,TRBD1,TGTGCCAGCAGGGACAGGGGCAATCAGCCCCAGCATTTT,CASRDRGNQPQHF
TRBJ1-5,TRBV7-2,NA,NA,TGTGCCAGCAGCCTCGGACCTGTGCTCCAGCCCCAGCATTTT,CASSLGPVLQPQHF
TRBJ1-2,TRBV29-1,NA,NA,TGCAGCGTTGAAGATTTACAACTCGGGAAAGGCTACACCTTC,CSVEDLQLGKGYTF
TRBJ1-1,TRBV7-9,few,NA,TGTGCCAGCAGCGTCAGGGGCAAGAACACTGAAGCTTTCTTT,CASSVRGKNTEAFF
TRBJ1-1,TRBV29-1,few,NA,TGCAGCGTTGTAGTATCCGGCCCAACGTCGGGTGAAGCTTTCTTT,CSVVVSGPTSGEAFF
TRBJ2-3,TRBV2,medium-sized,NA,TGTGCCAGCTGTAGTGATGCAGATACGCAGTATTTT,CASCSDADTQYF
TRBJ2-1,TRBV5-1,NA,TRBD1,TGCGCCAGCAGCCCAAGACAGGGGGCAGGGTTTGAGCAGTTCTTC,CASSPRQGAGFEQFF